The rows below give T cell receptor beta chains drawn from one sample of a study of blood T cell repertoires in COVID-19. Assay: immunoSEQ multiplex PCR; the TCRdb copy retains only in-frame clones and omits some. The repertoire holds about 52,000 clones, with more than 85% as singletons. The specimen sequenced was peripheral blood. The receptors were gathered from a human donor with active COVID-19. The donor label of this sample is uncertain. The CDR3 runs from the conserved cysteine through the conserved F or W. The D gene is left open where the match is weak. Expanded clones get a size class; other rows say once, few or many, or leave the size out.

j_call v_call d_call clone_size cdr3_nt cdr3_aa
TRBJ1-1 TRBV19 TRBD1 . TGTGCCAGTAGTACGGACAGGATGAACACTGAAGCTTTCTTT CASSTDRMNTEAFF
TRBJ2-7 TRBV3-1/TRBV3-2 . . TGTGCCAGCAGCCAAGAACGCAGGGGATCTTACGAGCAGTACTTC CASSQERRGSYEQYF
TRBJ1-2 TRBV6-2/TRBV6-3 . . TGTGCCAGCAGTGGACAGAACTATGGCTACACCTTC CASSGQNYGYTF
TRBJ1-2 TRBV6-5 . . TGTGCCAGCTTACCCCTCGGGATTAACTATGGCTACACCTTC CASLPLGINYGYTF
TRBJ1-5 TRBV4-3 . . TGCGCCAGCAGCCAAGTTTTTTTTCGGGGGAATCAGCCCCAGCATTTT CASSQVFFRGNQPQHF
TRBJ2-2 TRBV4-3 . . TGCGCCAGCAGCCTAAGCCCGGGGACCGGGGAGCTGTTTTTT CASSLSPGTGELFF
TRBJ1-2 TRBV5-1 . . TGCGCCAGCAGCTTCCAGTCCCACTATGGCTACACCTTC CASSFQSHYGYTF
TRBJ2-1 TRBV6-6 . . TGTGCCAGTACCGAGGCCCCTCCCTACAATGAGCAGTTCTTC CASTEAPPYNEQFF
TRBJ2-1 TRBV14 TRBD2 . TGTGCCAGCAGCCGGGGACTAGCGGGGTTTGAGCAGTTCTTC CASSRGLAGFEQFF
TRBJ2-3 TRBV11-2 . . TGTGCCAGCAGCACCGTGACAGGCCTCGGAGCAGATACGCAGTATTTT CASSTVTGLGADTQYF
TRBJ2-1 TRBV6-5 TRBD2 . TGTGCCAGCAGTTACCGGCGCGGGGGGGCCCACAATGAGCAGTTCTTC CASSYRRGGAHNEQFF
TRBJ2-5 TRBV7-9 . . TGTGCCAGCAGCTCTGACCGTCGGGGGGAGACCCAGTACTTC CASSSDRRGETQYF
TRBJ1-1 TRBV19 . . TGTGCCAGTAGTATCGACAGGAATGCTGAAGCTTTCTTT CASSIDRNAEAFF
TRBJ1-2 TRBV6-5 TRBD1 . TGTGCCAGCAGCTATTCTACAGGGGGTGGGAGTGGCTACACCTTC CASSYSTGGGSGYTF
TRBJ2-5 TRBV5-1 TRBD1 . TGCGCCAGCAGCTCAGGGACAGGGGGCGCTGGGGGGACCCAGTACTTC CASSSGTGGAGGTQYF
TRBJ2-7 TRBV29-1 . . TGCAGCGTACTGACAGAAAACTACGAGCAGTACTTC CSVLTENYEQYF
TRBJ2-3 TRBV12-5 TRBD1 . TGTGCTAGTGGTTTGTTCGGACAGGGTACAGATACGCAGTATTTT CASGLFGQGTDTQYF
TRBJ2-3 TRBV19 TRBD2 . TGTGCCAGTAGTTTCCTAGCGGGGGGGGCTGGTGATACGCAGTATTTT CASSFLAGGAGDTQYF
TRBJ1-4 TRBV6-5 TRBD1 . TGTGCCAGCAGTTACTCGGGACAGGGTATTGAAAAACTGTTTTTT CASSYSGQGIEKLFF
TRBJ2-7 TRBV29-1 . . TGCAGCGTTGTGGCTGTCGGGGTCACTTACTCCTACGAGCAGTACTTC CSVVAVGVTYSYEQYF
TRBJ2-1 TRBV2 . . TGTGCCAGCAGTCTCAATGAGCAGTTCTTC CASSLNEQFF
TRBJ2-3 TRBV5-1 . . TGCGCCAGCAGCTTGGGGGGGCTAGCCGCAGATACGCAGTATTTT CASSLGGLAADTQYF
TRBJ2-5 TRBV20-1 TRBD1 . TGCAGTGCTCGTGGGACAGGGCAAGAGACCCAGTACTTC CSARGTGQETQYF
TRBJ2-5 TRBV7-3 . . TGTGCCAGCAGCTCGTCCCAGGAGACCCAGTACTTC CASSSSQETQYF
TRBJ1-1 TRBV19 . . TGTGCCAGTAGTCCCCAAGGAGGACGCGCTAACACTGAAGCTTTCTTT CASSPQGGRANTEAFF
TRBJ2-1 TRBV7-9 . . TGTGCCAGCAGCTTAGCGATAGGGGATTACTCCTACAATGAGCAGTTCTTC CASSLAIGDYSYNEQFF
TRBJ2-6 TRBV5-4 . once TGTGCCAGCAGCGCGAGCTCTGGGGCCAACGTCCTGACTTTC CASSASSGANVLTF
TRBJ2-7 TRBV6-1 TRBD2 . TGTGCCAGCAGTGGATTAGGTTCTAGCGGAGCTTACGAGCAGTACTTC CASSGLGSSGAYEQYF
TRBJ1-1 TRBV6-2/TRBV6-3 . . TGTGCCAGCAGTTACTCGTATCGCAGGGGTCGGGTCGCTGAAGCTTTCTTT CASSYSYRRGRVAEAFF
TRBJ2-1 TRBV4-3 TRBD2 few TGCGCCAGCAGCCAAGACGGGGGGGCCGCCTACAATGAGCAGTTCTTC CASSQDGGAAYNEQFF
TRBJ2-4 TRBV12-3/TRBV12-4 . . TGTGCCAGCGGGCAGGGAGGATCCCTCATTCAGTACTTC CASGQGGSLIQYF
TRBJ1-1 TRBV11-2 . . TGTGCCAGCAGTCCTGTTTCCGGGAACACTGAAGCTTTCTTT CASSPVSGNTEAFF
TRBJ2-7 TRBV5-8 . . TGTGCCAGCAGCCCATGGACAGGGAGGGGCTACGAGCAGTACTTC CASSPWTGRGYEQYF
TRBJ2-5 TRBV19 TRBD2 . TGTGCCAGTAGCTCCCTGACTAGCGTGACTAAAGAGACCCAGTACTTC CASSSLTSVTKETQYF
TRBJ1-4 TRBV18 . . TGTGCCAGCTCACAAGGGGGGGCAGAGGAAAAACTGTTTTTT CASSQGGAEEKLFF
TRBJ1-4 TRBV5-4 . . TGTGCCAGCAGCTTGGTGGGGGCAGGGAGTAATGAAAAACTGTTTTTT CASSLVGAGSNEKLFF
TRBJ1-2 TRBV2 . . TGTGCCAGCAGTGAAAAGGGGCTAAGGGGCTACACCTTC CASSEKGLRGYTF
TRBJ2-2 TRBV7-2 . . TGTGCCAGCAGCTTATTAGCTACCGGGGAGCTGTTTTTT CASSLLATGELFF
TRBJ1-1 TRBV7-3 . . TGTGCCAGCAGCTTAGCGCAGGGTGAGTTTTGCACTGAAGCTTTCTTT CASSLAQGEFCTEAFF
TRBJ1-3 TRBV9 . . TGTGCCAGCAGCGTACTGAGCTCTGGAAACACCATATATTTT CASSVLSSGNTIYF
TRBJ2-7 TRBV18 . . TGTGCCAGCTCACCGCGAGTTGTCACAGATGGGTCCGAGCAGTACTTC CASSPRVVTDGSEQYF
TRBJ2-7 TRBV28 TRBD2 . TGTGCCAGCACCCTACTAGCGGGGGGGTACGAGCAGTACTTC CASTLLAGGYEQYF
TRBJ2-2 TRBV24-1 . . TGTGCCACCAGTCGCCCCAGTGGGAACACCGGGGAGCTGTTTTTT CATSRPSGNTGELFF
TRBJ2-1 TRBV9 TRBD2 once TGTGCCAGCAGCCCTACTGGCGGGGGGTTTAATGAGCAGTTCTTC CASSPTGGGFNEQFF
TRBJ2-3 TRBV5-6 . . TGTGCCAGCAGATCCACGAGGACAGATACGCAGTATTTT CASRSTRTDTQYF
TRBJ1-2 TRBV18 . once TGTGCCAGCTCGACTAGTAGGGCTGACTATGGCTACACCTTC CASSTSRADYGYTF
TRBJ1-2 TRBV5-6 . . TGTGCCAGCAGCTTTACAGGTTCTTATGGCTACACCTTC CASSFTGSYGYTF
TRBJ2-3 TRBV5-1 . . TGCGCCAGCAGCTTAATCACGGCAGATACGCAGTATTTT CASSLITADTQYF